This TCR beta chain was sequenced for a study of blood T cell repertoires in COVID-19. For the study at large: There were acute and convalescent COVID-19 samples, and they came from the United States, Italy and Spain. T cells, B-cell-depleted T cells, or PBMCs provided the cDNA or gDNA that served as material.

Profiling relied on immunoSEQ multiplex PCR, and the TCRdb table lists in-frame clones only, not all of them. Of a few hundred thousand clones in the sample, about 88% were seen once. Trimming took 4 bases from V and 7 from J; bases not matched to a gene: 11. Germline CDR1 and CDR2: SQVTM and ANQGSEA. CDR3 length: 16 amino acids. The V and J genes are TRBV29-1 and TRBJ2-2, with 11 bases lining up with TRBD2. Sequenced sample: peripheral blood. The receptor comes from a woman aged 50 to 60 with COVID-19, enrolled during active disease. This CDR3 reads CSVALTSGDVGGELFF. As DNA, the CDR3 is TGCAGCGTTGCCTTGACTAGCGGGGACGTGGGCGGGGAGCTGTTTTTT.